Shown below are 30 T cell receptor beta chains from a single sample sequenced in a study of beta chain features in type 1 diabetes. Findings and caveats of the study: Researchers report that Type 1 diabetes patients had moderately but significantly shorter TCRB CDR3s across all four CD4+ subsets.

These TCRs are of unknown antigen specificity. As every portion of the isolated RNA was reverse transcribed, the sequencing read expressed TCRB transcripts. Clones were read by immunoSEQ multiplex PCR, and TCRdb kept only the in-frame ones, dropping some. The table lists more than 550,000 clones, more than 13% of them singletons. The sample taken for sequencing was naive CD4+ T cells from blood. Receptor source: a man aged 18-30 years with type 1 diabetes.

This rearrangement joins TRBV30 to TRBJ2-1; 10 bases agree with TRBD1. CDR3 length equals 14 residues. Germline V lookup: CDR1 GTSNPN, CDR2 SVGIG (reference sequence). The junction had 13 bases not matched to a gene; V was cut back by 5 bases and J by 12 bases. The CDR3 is CAWAGTGALEGQFF. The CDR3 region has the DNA TGTGCCTGGGCCGGGACAGGGGCCCTCGAGGGGCAGTTCTTC.

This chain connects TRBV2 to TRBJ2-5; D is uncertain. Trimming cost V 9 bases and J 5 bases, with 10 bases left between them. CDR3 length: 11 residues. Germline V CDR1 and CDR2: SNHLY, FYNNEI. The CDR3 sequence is CASERRETQYF. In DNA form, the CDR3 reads TGTGCCAGTGAACGCCGGGAGACCCAGTACTTC.

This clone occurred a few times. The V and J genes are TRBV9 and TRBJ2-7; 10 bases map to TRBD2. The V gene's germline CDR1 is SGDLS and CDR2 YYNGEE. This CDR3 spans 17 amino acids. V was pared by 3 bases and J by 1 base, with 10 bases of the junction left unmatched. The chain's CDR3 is CASSAGSGLAESYEQYF. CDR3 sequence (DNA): TGTGCCAGCAGCGCGGGCTCCGGACTAGCGGAGTCCTACGAGCAGTACTTC.

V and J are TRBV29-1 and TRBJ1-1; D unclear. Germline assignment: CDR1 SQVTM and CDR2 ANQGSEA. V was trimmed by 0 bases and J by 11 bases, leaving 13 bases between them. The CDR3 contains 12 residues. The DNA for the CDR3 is TGCAGCGTTGAAGATCCTCGAGAAGCCGCTTTCTTT. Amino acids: CSVEDPREAAFF.

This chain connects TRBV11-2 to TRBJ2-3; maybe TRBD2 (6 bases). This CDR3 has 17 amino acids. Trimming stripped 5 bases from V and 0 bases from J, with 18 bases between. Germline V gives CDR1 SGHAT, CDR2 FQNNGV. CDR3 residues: CASSARIGGISTDTQYF. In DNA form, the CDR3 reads TGTGCCAGCAGCGCCAGAATTGGGGGGATCAGCACAGATACGCAGTATTTT.

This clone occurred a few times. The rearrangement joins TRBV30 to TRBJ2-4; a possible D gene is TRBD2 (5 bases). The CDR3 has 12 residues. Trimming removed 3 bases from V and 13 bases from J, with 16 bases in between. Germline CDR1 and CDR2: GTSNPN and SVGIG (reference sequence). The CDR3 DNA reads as TGTGCCTGGAGCGGAGGTCCGCATGGCCAGTACTTC. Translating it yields CAWSGGPHGQYF. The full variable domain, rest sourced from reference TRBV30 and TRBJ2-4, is SQTIHQWPATLVQPVGSPLSLECTVEGTSNPNLYWYRQAAGRGLQLLFYSVGIGQISSEVPQNLSASRPQDRQFILSSKKLLLSDSGFYLCAWSGGPHGQYFGAGTRLSVL.

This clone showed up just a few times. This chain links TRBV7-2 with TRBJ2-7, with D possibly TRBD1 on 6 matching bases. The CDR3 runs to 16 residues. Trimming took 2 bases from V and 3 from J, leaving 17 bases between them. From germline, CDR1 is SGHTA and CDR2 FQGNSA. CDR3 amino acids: CASSLFVGIGGYEQYF. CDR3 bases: TGTGCCAGCAGCTTATTTGTTGGCATAGGGGGCTACGAGCAGTACTTC.

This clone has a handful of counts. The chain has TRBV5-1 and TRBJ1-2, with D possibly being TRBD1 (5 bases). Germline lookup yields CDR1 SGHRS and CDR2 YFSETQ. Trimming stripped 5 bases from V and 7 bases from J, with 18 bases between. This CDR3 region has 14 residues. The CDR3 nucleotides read TGCGCCAGCAGACCCTCCTTCGGGACGGGTGGCTACACCTTC. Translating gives CASRPSFGTGGYTF.

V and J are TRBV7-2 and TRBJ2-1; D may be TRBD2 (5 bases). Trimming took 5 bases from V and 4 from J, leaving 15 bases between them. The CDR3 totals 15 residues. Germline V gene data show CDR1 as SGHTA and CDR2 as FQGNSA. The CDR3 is CASSPDSTTYNEQFF. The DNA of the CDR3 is TGTGCCAGCAGCCCCGACTCGACTACTTACAATGAGCAGTTCTTC.

CDR3 bases: TGTGCCAGCAGGCAGACAACTAATGAAAAACTGTTTTTT. Translation: CASRQTTNEKLFF. The chain recombines TRBV7-2 with TRBJ1-4; D unresolved. The CDR3 spans 13 residues. Germline CDR1 SGHTA, CDR2 FQGNSA. V lost 6 bases and J 0 bases, leaving 5 bases between the germline ends.

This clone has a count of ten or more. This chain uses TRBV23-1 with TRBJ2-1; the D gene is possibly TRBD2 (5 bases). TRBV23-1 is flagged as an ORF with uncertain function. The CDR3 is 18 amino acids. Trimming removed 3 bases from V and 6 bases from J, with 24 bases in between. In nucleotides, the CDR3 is TGCGCCAGCAGTCAGTCAGCGGAGAACCGCACTCCGGTCAATGAGCAGTTCTTC. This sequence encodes CASSQSAENRTPVNEQFF.

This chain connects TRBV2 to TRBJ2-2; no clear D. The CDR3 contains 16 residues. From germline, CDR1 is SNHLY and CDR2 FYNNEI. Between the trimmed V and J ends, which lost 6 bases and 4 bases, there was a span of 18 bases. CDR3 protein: CASSPTPLKGTGELFF. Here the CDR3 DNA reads TGTGCCAGCAGCCCGACCCCCTTGAAGGGCACCGGGGAGCTGTTTTTT.

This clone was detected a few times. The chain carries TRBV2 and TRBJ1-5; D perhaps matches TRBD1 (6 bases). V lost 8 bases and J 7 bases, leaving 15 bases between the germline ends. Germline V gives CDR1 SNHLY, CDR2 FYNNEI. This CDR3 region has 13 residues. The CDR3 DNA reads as TGTGCCAGCGGGACAAGGCAGTTACAGCCCCAGCATTTT. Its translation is CASGTRQLQPQHF.

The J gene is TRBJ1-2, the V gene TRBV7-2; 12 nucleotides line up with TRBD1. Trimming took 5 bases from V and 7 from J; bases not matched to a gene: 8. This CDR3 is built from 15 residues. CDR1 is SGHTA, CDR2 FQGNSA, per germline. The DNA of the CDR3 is TGTGCCAGCAGCGCACCGGGACAGGGGGCGCTTGGCTACACCTTC. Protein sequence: CASSAPGQGALGYTF. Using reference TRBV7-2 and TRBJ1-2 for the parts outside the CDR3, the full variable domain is GAGVSQSPSNKVTEKGKDVELRCDPISGHTALYWYRQSLGQGLEFLIYFQGNSAPDKSGLPSDRFSAERTGGSVSTLTIQRTQQEDSAVYLCASSAPGQGALGYTFGSGTRLTVV.

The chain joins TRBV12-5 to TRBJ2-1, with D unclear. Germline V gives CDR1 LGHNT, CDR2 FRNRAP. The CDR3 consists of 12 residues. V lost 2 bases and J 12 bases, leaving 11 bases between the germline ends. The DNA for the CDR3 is TGTGCTAGTGGTTTGAACCCCCCAGGGCAGTTCTTC. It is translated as CASGLNPPGQFF.

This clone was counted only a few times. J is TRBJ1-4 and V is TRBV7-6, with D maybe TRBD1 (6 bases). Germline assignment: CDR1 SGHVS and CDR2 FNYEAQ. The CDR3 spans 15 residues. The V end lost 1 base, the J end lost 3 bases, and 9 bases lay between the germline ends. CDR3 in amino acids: CASSLVRGANEKLFF. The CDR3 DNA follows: TGTGCCAGCAGCTTAGTCAGGGGTGCTAATGAAAAACTGTTTTTT. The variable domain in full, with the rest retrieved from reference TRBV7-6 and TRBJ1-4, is GAGVSQSPRYKVTKRGQDVALRCDPISGHVSLYWYRQALGQGPEFLTYFNYEAQQDKSGLPNDRFSAERPEGSISTLTIQRTEQRDSAMYRCASSLVRGANEKLFFGSGTQLSVL.

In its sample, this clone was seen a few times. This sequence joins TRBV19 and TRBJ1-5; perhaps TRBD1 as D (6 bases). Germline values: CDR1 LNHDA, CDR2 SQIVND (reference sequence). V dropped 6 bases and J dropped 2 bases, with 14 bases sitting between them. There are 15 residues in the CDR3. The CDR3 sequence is CASSATGLGNQPQHF. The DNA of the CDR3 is TGTGCCAGTAGCGCGACAGGTTTGGGCAATCAGCCCCAGCATTTT.

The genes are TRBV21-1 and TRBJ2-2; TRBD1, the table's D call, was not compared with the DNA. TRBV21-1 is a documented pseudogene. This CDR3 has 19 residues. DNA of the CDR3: TGTGCCAGCAGCAAAGGAGGATACCCGGACAGGGGGAACACCGGGGAGCTGTTTTTT. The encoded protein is CASSKGGYPDRGNTGELFF.

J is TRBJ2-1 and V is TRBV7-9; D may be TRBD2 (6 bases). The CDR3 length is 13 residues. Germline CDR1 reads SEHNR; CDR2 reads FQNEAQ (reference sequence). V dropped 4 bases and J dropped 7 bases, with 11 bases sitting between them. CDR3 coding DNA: TGTGCCAGCAGCTCGTCCGGGACTAATGAGCAGTTCTTC. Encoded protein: CASSSSGTNEQFF.

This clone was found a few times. This chain's CDR3 is CASSSSGTVVYEQYF. The CDR3 region has the DNA TGTGCCAGCAGCTCGTCCGGGACAGTGGTTTACGAGCAGTACTTC. The J gene is TRBJ2-7, the V gene TRBV5-4, with TRBD1 matching over 7 bases. With 3 bases clipped from V and 4 bases from J, the junction kept 10 bases outside the gene matches. This CDR3 has 15 amino acids. Looked up from germline, CDR1 is SGHNT and CDR2 is YYREEE (reference sequence).

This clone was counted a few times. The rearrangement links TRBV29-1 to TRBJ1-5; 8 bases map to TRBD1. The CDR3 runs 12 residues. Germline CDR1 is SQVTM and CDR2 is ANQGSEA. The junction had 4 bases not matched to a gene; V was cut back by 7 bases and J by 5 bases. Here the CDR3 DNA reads TGCAGCGCTGGGACAGGCGATCAGCCCCAGCATTTT. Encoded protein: CSAGTGDQPQHF.

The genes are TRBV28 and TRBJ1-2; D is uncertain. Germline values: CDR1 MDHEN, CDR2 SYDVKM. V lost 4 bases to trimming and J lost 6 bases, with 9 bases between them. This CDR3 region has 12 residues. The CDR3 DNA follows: TGTGCCAGCAGTTCATTCGAGGATGGCTACACCTTC. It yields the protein CASSSFEDGYTF.

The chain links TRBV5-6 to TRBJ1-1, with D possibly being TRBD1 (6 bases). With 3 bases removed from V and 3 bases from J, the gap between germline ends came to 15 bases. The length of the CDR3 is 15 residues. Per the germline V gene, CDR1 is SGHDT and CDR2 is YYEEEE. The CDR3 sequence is CASSSPREGDTEAFF. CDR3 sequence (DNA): TGTGCCAGCAGCTCCCCCAGGGAGGGGGACACTGAAGCTTTCTTT. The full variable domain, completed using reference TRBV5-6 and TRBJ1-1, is DAGVTQSPTHLIKTRGQQVTLRCSPKSGHDTVSWYQQALGQGPQFIFQYYEEEERQRGNFPDRFSGHQFPNYSSELNVNALLLGDSALYLCASSSPREGDTEAFFGQGTRLTVV.

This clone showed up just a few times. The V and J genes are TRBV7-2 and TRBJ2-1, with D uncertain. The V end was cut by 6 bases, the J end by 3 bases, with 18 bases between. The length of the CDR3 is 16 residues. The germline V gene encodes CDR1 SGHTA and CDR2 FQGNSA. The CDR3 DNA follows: TGTGCCAGCAGACCGAGAGCAAGCTTTCACTACAATGAGCAGTTCTTC. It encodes CASRPRASFHYNEQFF.

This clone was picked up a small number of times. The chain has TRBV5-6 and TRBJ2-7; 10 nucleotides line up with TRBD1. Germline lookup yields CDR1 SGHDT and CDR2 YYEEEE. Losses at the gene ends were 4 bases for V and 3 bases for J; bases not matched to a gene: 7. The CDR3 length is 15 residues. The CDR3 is CASSEGQGILYEQYF. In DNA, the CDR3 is TGTGCCAGCAGCGAGGGACAGGGGATTCTCTACGAGCAGTACTTC.

CDR3 sequence (DNA): TGTGCCAGCAGCGTAGAGGGAGGCCTACCCCTCTACGAGCAGTACTTC. It yields the protein CASSVEGGLPLYEQYF. The rearrangement joins TRBV9 to TRBJ2-7; D possibly corresponds to TRBD2 (6 bases). Germline V gene data show CDR1 as SGDLS and CDR2 as YYNGEE. The V and J ends lost 0 bases and 3 bases respectively, with 16 bases between them. This CDR3 has 16 amino acids.

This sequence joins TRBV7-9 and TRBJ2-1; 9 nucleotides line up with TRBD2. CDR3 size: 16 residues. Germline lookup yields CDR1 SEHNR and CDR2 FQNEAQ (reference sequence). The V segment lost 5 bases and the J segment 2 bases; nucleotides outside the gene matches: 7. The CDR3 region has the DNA TGTGCCAGCAGCCAAAGACTAGCGGTGACCTACAATGAGCAGTTCTTC. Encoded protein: CASSQRLAVTYNEQFF.

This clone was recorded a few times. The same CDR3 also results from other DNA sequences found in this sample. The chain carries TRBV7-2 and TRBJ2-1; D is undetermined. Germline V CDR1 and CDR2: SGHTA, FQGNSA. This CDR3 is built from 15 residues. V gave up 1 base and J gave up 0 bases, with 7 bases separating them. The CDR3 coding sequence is TGTGCCAGCAGCTTAGGGCTTGCCTCCTACAATGAGCAGTTCTTC. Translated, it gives CASSLGLASYNEQFF.

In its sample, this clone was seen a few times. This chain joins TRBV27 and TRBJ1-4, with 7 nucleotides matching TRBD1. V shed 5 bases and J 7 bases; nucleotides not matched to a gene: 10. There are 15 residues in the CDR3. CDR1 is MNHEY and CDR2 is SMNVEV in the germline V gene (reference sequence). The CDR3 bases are TGTGCCAGCAGTGATAAAGGGGGCCACGGTGAAAAACTGTTTTTT. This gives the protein CASSDKGGHGEKLFF.

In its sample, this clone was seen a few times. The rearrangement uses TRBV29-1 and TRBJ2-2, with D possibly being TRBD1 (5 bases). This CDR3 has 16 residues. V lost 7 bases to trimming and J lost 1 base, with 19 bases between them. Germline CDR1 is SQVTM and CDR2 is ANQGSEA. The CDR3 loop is CSARFLQTENTGELFF. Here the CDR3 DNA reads TGCAGCGCTCGATTCCTACAGACAGAGAACACCGGGGAGCTGTTTTTT.